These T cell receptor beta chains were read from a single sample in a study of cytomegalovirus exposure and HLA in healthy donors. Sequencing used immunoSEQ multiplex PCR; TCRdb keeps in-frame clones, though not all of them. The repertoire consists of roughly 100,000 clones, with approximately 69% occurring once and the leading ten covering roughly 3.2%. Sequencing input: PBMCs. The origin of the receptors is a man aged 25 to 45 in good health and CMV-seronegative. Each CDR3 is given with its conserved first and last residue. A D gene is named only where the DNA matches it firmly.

CDR3: CASTWTGGDYEQYF
D: TRBD1
J: TRBJ2-7
V: TRBV7-2

CDR3: CASSLRGRAGTQYF
D: TRBD2
J: TRBJ2-3
V: TRBV28

CDR3: CASSLRTGANEQFF
D: TRBD1
J: TRBJ2-1
V: TRBV11-2

CDR3: CASSLNGGEEKLFF
D: .
J: TRBJ1-4
V: TRBV7-9

CDR3: CASSYPRDTIYF
D: .
J: TRBJ1-3
V: TRBV6-6

CDR3: CASSQDALTNTGELFF
D: .
J: TRBJ2-2
V: TRBV4-3

CDR3: CASSHEVNLGEAFF
D: .
J: TRBJ1-1
V: TRBV5-4

CDR3: CASSLGTGEYGYTF
D: TRBD1
J: TRBJ1-2
V: TRBV7-2

CDR3: CASSLNQGFLQYF
D: .
J: TRBJ2-7
V: TRBV11-3

CDR3: CASSYGGDRGGYTF
D: TRBD1
J: TRBJ1-2
V: TRBV6-6

CDR3: CASRPPQWRYGYTF
D: .
J: TRBJ1-2
V: TRBV19